These 23 T cell receptor beta chains were sequenced from one sample in a study of early T cells in non-severe SARS-CoV-2 infection (dated by TCRdb to the early 2020s). Library method: 5' RACE. Sequencing was performed on a NextSeq 500. The raw public reads went through TCRdb reprocessing: fastp at Q25, MiXCR clone calling, in-frame beta chains kept. Each entry merges the rows of one CDR3 protein and shows their most common DNA and genes. This sample holds 60,000 to 75,000 distinct CDR3 sequences; roughly 10% were observed only once. 5.5% to 6% of the sample rests with the top ten. The source was whole blood, collected at baseline. The receptors shown here come from an adult who was a healthcare worker with PCR-confirmed SARS-CoV-2 infection or an uninfected control (not recorded which).

This clonotype was observed a few times. The genes are TRBV2 and TRBJ2-5; TRBD2 agrees at 8 bases. The CDR3 covers 16 residues. Germline lookup yields CDR1 SNHLY and CDR2 FYNNEI. After removal of 1 base from V and 2 bases from J, the junction contained 6 bases not matched to a gene. This chain's CDR3 is CASSEVPGLAQETQYF. For the CDR3, the DNA is TGTGCCAGCAGTGAAGTTCCTGGACTAGCACAAGAGACCCAGTACTTC.

This clonotype showed up just a few times. The chain is built from TRBV12-3 or TRBV12-4 and TRBJ1-6; weak D call: TRBD1 (5 bases). V was shortened by 2 bases and J by 7 bases, with 9 bases between the two germline ends. The CDR3 consists of 14 residues. The chain's CDR3 is CASSLRGGNSPLHF. The CDR3 nucleotides are TGTGCCAGCAGTTTACGGGGGGGAAATTCACCCCTCCACTTT.

This clonotype has only a few counts. The chain combines TRBV27 with TRBJ1-6, with D unresolved. CDR3 length: 18 residues. Germline CDR1 reads MNHEY; CDR2 reads SMNVEV (reference sequence). Trimming left V 0 bases short and J 7 bases short, with 19 bases between. The CDR3, as DNA: TGTGCCAGCAGTTTATCTTCCTCCCGGACGGAGCGAAATTCACCCCTCCACTTT. Its translation is CASSLSSSRTERNSPLHF.

This clonotype is a singleton in its sample. V and J are TRBV5-5 and TRBJ2-3, with 8 bases identical to TRBD1. Trimming removed 0 bases from V and 2 bases from J; junction bases left unmatched: 8. The CDR3 is 17 residues long. The germline V gene encodes CDR1 SGHKS and CDR2 YYEKEE (reference sequence). CDR3: CASSLAGTGRFTDTQYF. The CDR3 DNA reads TGTGCCAGCAGCTTGGCCGGGACAGGCCGATTCACAGATACGCAGTATTTT.

This clonotype appeared many times. The chain combines TRBV18 with TRBJ1-6; TRBD1 agrees at 9 bases. The CDR3 runs to 15 residues. Trimming cost V 3 bases and J 7 bases; bases outside gene matches: 4. The germline V gene has CDR1 KGHSH and CDR2 LQKENI. The chain's CDR3 is CASSPGTGWNSPLHF. The CDR3 DNA follows: TGTGCCAGCTCACCCGGGACAGGGTGGAATTCACCCCTCCACTTT.

This clonotype was found a few times. V gene TRBV18 combines with J gene TRBJ2-7, with D possibly called TRBD1 or TRBD2 (5 bases each). CDR1 and CDR2 (germline): KGHSH, LQKENI. The CDR3 extends over 15 amino acids. Trimming took 4 bases from V and 2 from J, leaving 15 bases between them. CDR3 nucleotides: TGTGCCAGCTCACGGGACCGTCAATCGACCTACGAGCAGTACTTC. The encoded protein is CASSRDRQSTYEQYF.

This clonotype was detected many times. This chain links TRBV19 with TRBJ2-1; 7 bases are a match to TRBD2. With 5 bases clipped from V and 2 bases from J, the junction kept 9 bases outside the gene matches. The CDR3 is 16 amino acids. Germline lookup yields CDR1 LNHDA and CDR2 SQIVND (reference sequence). In nucleotides, the CDR3 is TGTGCCAGTAGTCCTTCAGGCGGGAGAACCTACAATGAGCAGTTCTTC. Translating gives CASSPSGGRTYNEQFF.

This chain links TRBV7-9 with TRBJ1-3; D not resolved. The germline V and J ends were trimmed by 3 bases and 1 base, with 7 bases remaining between them. This CDR3 is built from 14 residues. Looked up from germline, CDR1 is SEHNR and CDR2 is FQNEAQ (reference sequence). CDR3 sequence: CASSFLESGNTIYF. The CDR3 DNA reads TGTGCCAGCAGCTTTTTGGAATCTGGAAACACCATATATTTT.

This clonotype was detected ten times or more. This chain links TRBV27 with TRBJ1-4; 9 nucleotides agree with TRBD1. This CDR3 contains 14 residues. Germline assignment: CDR1 MNHEY and CDR2 SMNVEV (reference sequence). The J segment lost 7 bases and the V segment lost 5 bases, leaving 5 bases of the junction unmatched. DNA for the CDR3: TGTGCCAGCAGTAAACAGGGGGCATCTGAAAAACTGTTTTTT. Amino acid sequence: CASSKQGASEKLFF.

This chain connects TRBV7-8 to TRBJ1-2; D is ambiguous. The germline V gene encodes CDR1 SGHVS and CDR2 FQNEAQ. V lost 0 bases to trimming and J lost 0 bases, with 8 bases between them. This CDR3 contains 15 residues. The chain's CDR3 is CASSLATATNYGYTF. The CDR3 nucleotides are TGTGCCAGCAGCTTAGCAACGGCCACTAACTATGGCTACACCTTC. The variable domain in full, completed from reference TRBV7-8 and TRBJ1-2, reads GAGVSQSPRYKVAKRGQDVALRCDPISGHVSLFWYQQALGQGPEFLTYFQNEAQLDKSGLPSDRFFAERPEGSVSTLKIQRTQQEDSAVYLCASSLATATNYGYTFGSGTRLTVV.

This clonotype was recorded a few times. In DNA form, the CDR3 reads TGTGCCAGCAGCGCCGGGACTAGACCAATTCAGTACTTC. It translates to CASSAGTRPIQYF. The V and J genes are TRBV9 and TRBJ2-4; 8 positions agree with TRBD2. With V trimmed by 3 bases and J by 10 bases, 6 bases remained unmatched. The CDR3 covers 13 residues. Germline CDR1 reads SGDLS; CDR2 reads YYNGEE.

V gene TRBV10-2 combines with J gene TRBJ2-5; 13 bases align to TRBD2. The germline gives CDR1 WSHSY, CDR2 SAAADI. V shed 6 bases and J 3 bases; nucleotides not matched to a gene: 1. The CDR3 is 14 residues long. The CDR3 spells CASRGLAGEETQYF. In nucleotides, the CDR3 is TGCGCCAGCAGAGGACTAGCGGGAGAAGAGACCCAGTACTTC.

The table lists this clonotype with a few counts. This chain connects TRBV9 to TRBJ1-1; maybe TRBD1 (6 bases). CDR1 is SGDLS and CDR2 is YYNGEE in the germline V gene. V lost 2 bases, J lost 1 base, and 12 bases lay in between. The CDR3 is made up of 15 amino acids. In DNA, the CDR3 is TGTGCCAGCAGCGTTCACCCGACAGGGAACACTGAAGCTTTCTTT. This encodes CASSVHPTGNTEAFF.

V is TRBV5-1 and J is TRBJ2-1; D is unclear. From germline, CDR1 is SGHRS and CDR2 YFSETQ. The CDR3 contains 14 residues. Trimming stripped 1 base from V and 3 bases from J, with 8 bases between. CDR3 loop: CASSLYSFYNEQFF. CDR3 DNA: TGCGCCAGCAGCTTGTACAGCTTCTACAATGAGCAGTTCTTC. Together with reference TRBV5-1 and TRBJ2-1, the CDR3 gives the full variable domain: KAGVTQTPRYLIKTRGQQVTLSCSPISGHRSVSWYQQTPGQGLQFLFEYFSETQRNKGNFPGRFSGRQFSNSRSEMNVSTLELGDSALYLCASSLYSFYNEQFFGPGTRLTVL.

CDR3 loop: CSASPRRGSLVYEQYF. CDR3 sequence (DNA): TGCAGTGCTAGCCCCCGTAGGGGTAGCTTGGTCTACGAGCAGTACTTC. The J gene is TRBJ2-7, the V gene TRBV20-1; D may be TRBD1 (5 bases). The CDR3 has 16 residues. V was pared by 3 bases and J by 3 bases, with 21 bases between. Germline-derived CDR1 and CDR2 are DFQATT and SNEGSKA (reference sequence).

This clonotype occurred many times. V usage is TRBV3-2 and J usage is TRBJ2-3; the D call in the table, TRBD1, was not verified against the DNA. TRBV3-2 is noted as a pseudogene. This CDR3 has 16 residues. CDR3 in DNA: TGTGCCAGCAGCCATTTTTCGGGACGGCGCACAGATACGCAGTATTTT. It yields the protein CASSHFSGRRTDTQYF.

The chain uses TRBV20-1 and TRBJ2-3; D remains unclear. V lost 3 bases and J lost 2, with 0 bases in between. The CDR3 has 10 residues. In germline, CDR1 is DFQATT, CDR2 SNEGSKA (reference sequence). Here the CDR3 reads CSASTDTQYF. Written as DNA, the CDR3 is TGCAGTGCTAGCACAGATACGCAGTATTTT.

A few counts support this clonotype. The V gene is TRBV7-9, the J gene TRBJ2-3, with TRBD2 matching 8 bases. Germline V gives CDR1 SEHNR, CDR2 FQNEAQ (reference sequence). Trimming took 3 bases from V and 7 from J; bases not matched to a gene: 3. The CDR3 is 13 residues long. The CDR3 bases are TGTGCCAGCAGCTTGGCTAGCGGGTATACGCAGTATTTT. Translation gives CASSLASGYTQYF.

The CDR3: CASDGTSHSEQYF. The DNA for the CDR3 is TGTGCCAGCGACGGGACTAGCCACTCCGAGCAGTACTTC. The rearrangement joins TRBV6-2 or TRBV6-3 to TRBJ2-7; 9 bases fit TRBD2. The trim removed 8 bases at V and 6 bases at J, leaving 8 bases unmatched. The length of the CDR3 is 13 residues. CDR1 and CDR2 from the germline V gene are MNHEY and SVGEGT.

V usage is TRBV2 and J usage is TRBJ2-5; the D gene is possibly TRBD1 (6 bases). Looked up from germline, CDR1 is SNHLY and CDR2 is FYNNEI. The germline V and J ends were trimmed by 5 bases and 5 bases, with 12 bases remaining between them. The CDR3 runs 13 residues. CDR3 in amino acids: CASSFQGIETQYF. The CDR3 nucleotides read TGTGCCAGCAGTTTTCAGGGGATTGAGACCCAGTACTTC.

The chain uses TRBV6-2 or TRBV6-3 and TRBJ1-2; no firm D call. This CDR3 has 15 amino acids. Germline V gene sequence: CDR1 MNHEY, CDR2 SVGEGT. V was cut by 5 bases and J by 8 bases, with 21 bases left in between. In DNA, the CDR3 is TGTGCCAGCAGTCCCGACATCTCGTCGATATGGGGCTACACCTTC. Protein: CASSPDISSIWGYTF.

This clonotype was seen more than once but under ten times. The V gene is TRBV20-1, the J gene TRBJ2-3, with D possibly being TRBD2 (6 bases). This CDR3 is built from 14 residues. Trimming removed 3 bases from V and 0 bases from J, with 10 bases in between. In germline, CDR1 is DFQATT, CDR2 SNEGSKA (reference sequence). CDR3 sequence: CSASPSGSTDTQYF. As DNA, the CDR3 is TGCAGTGCTAGCCCCAGCGGGAGCACAGATACGCAGTATTTT.

The chain carries TRBV11-3 and TRBJ2-3, with D perhaps matching TRBD1 or TRBD2 (5 bases each). The V end lost 1 base, the J end lost 7 bases, and 15 bases lay between the germline ends. The CDR3 has 15 amino acids. Looked up from germline, CDR1 is SGHNT and CDR2 is YENEEA. The CDR3 bases are TGTGCCAGCAGCTTAGCGGGACCCCCGGTTCATACGCAGTATTTT. Its protein product is CASSLAGPPVHTQYF.